The 22 T cell receptor beta chains below come from one sample, sequenced in a study of post-analysis software for immune sequencing data. Unique-molecular-identifier-tagged TCR beta cDNA libraries were used. Each CDR3 protein is one row after TCRdb ran MiXCR on the PCR reads. Among hundreds of thousands of distinct CDR3 sequences, approximately 45% were seen once, and the ten largest hold 12%. Study-wide results and caveats: The study found TRBV5-6, TRBV5-1 and TRBV20-1 among a few TRBV segments more frequent in patients than controls.

Their specific antigens are unknown. Sequenced: blood. The receptor set was obtained from a girl between 10 and 17 years old with multiple sclerosis.

The gene calls are TRBV29-1 and TRBJ1-1; the D is unclear. The CDR3 covers 12 residues. V lost 1 base and J 7 bases, leaving 10 bases between the germline ends. Germline V gene sequence: CDR1 SQVTM, CDR2 ANQGSEA. CDR3 residues: CSVEVETVEAFF. DNA for the CDR3: TGCAGCGTTGAAGTGGAGACGGTTGAAGCTTTCTTT. Looking up the rest from reference TRBV29-1 and TRBJ1-1 gives the full variable domain: SAVISQKPSRDICQRGTSLTIQCQVDSQVTMMFWYRQQPGQSLTLIATANQGSEATYESGFVIDKFPISRPNLTFSTLTVSNMSPEDSSIYLCSVEVETVEAFFGQGTRLTVV.

The chain joins TRBV10-3 to TRBJ1-2; D ambiguous. CDR3 size: 14 residues. Germline V gene lookup returns CDR1 ENHRY and CDR2 SYGVKD. V was clipped by 4 bases and J by 7 bases, with 16 bases between them. CDR3 in amino acids: CAISVGQVLGGYTF. The CDR3 DNA is TGTGCCATCAGTGTAGGGCAGGTCCTTGGTGGCTACACCTTC.

The chain recombines TRBV7-2 with TRBJ1-5; D is ambiguous. Germline CDR1 reads SGHTA; CDR2 reads FQGNSA. Trimming took 5 bases from V and 0 from J, leaving 11 bases between them. The CDR3 runs 15 residues. The CDR3: CASSPRGNSNQPQHF. CDR3 nucleotide sequence: TGTGCCAGCAGCCCTCGTGGAAATAGCAATCAGCCCCAGCATTTT.

This clonotype was counted between two and nine times. V is TRBV5-1 and J is TRBJ2-1, with D unresolved. The CDR3 loop spans 15 amino acids. V lost 4 bases to trimming and J lost 0 bases, with 11 bases between them. Germline CDR1 SGHRS, CDR2 YFSETQ. DNA of the CDR3: TGCGCCAGCAGCCGGGCTCAAACCTCCTACAATGAGCAGTTCTTC. Amino acid sequence: CASSRAQTSYNEQFF.

The chain uses TRBV7-8 and TRBJ1-2, with a possible D match to TRBD1 (5 bases). Between the trimmed V and J ends, which lost 6 bases and 2 bases, there was a span of 19 bases. The CDR3 length is 16 residues. Germline V gene sequence: CDR1 SGHVS, CDR2 FQNEAQ. Here the CDR3 DNA reads TGTGCCAGCAGTCAGGATTCGGGACGGGGCAACTATGGCTACACCTTC. Protein: CASSQDSGRGNYGYTF.

The genes are TRBV29-1 and TRBJ2-3; 10 nucleotides align to TRBD2. CDR1 is SQVTM, CDR2 ANQGSEA, per germline. V was clipped by 2 bases and J by 0 bases; unmatched bases: 8. The CDR3 covers 17 residues. CDR3 coding DNA: TGCAGCGTTGAATGGGGGATGACTAGCGGGAGCACAGATACGCAGTATTTT. Amino acids: CSVEWGMTSGSTDTQYF.

The chain has TRBV12-3 or TRBV12-4 and TRBJ2-5; 11 bases fit TRBD2. Judging by the DNA end, TRBJ2-7 fits better; the J call may be wrong. The CDR3 runs to 14 residues. Here the CDR3 reads CASRGGLAGNEQYF. The CDR3, as DNA: TGTGCCAGCCGGGGCGGACTAGCGGGTAACGAGCAGTACTTC.

V usage is TRBV7-3 and J usage is TRBJ2-7; D may be TRBD2 (6 bases). Germline lookup yields CDR1 SGHTA and CDR2 FQGTGA. The CDR3 extends over 13 amino acids. V shed 4 bases and J shed 6 bases, with 13 bases lying between them. CDR3 loop: CASSSILTSEQYF. As DNA, the CDR3 is TGTGCCAGCAGCTCCATTTTGACTAGCGAGCAGTACTTC.

The J gene is TRBJ2-7, the V gene TRBV20-1; D possibly uses TRBD1 or TRBD2 (5 bases each). Per the germline V gene, CDR1 is DFQATT and CDR2 is SNEGSKA (reference sequence). The CDR3 totals 14 residues. Trimming took 2 bases from V and 0 from J, leaving 11 bases between them. The DNA of the CDR3 is TGCAGTGCTAGAACCGGGACCGACTCCTACGAGCAGTACTTC. Its translation is CSARTGTDSYEQYF.

In nucleotides, the CDR3 is TGTGCCAGCAGTGGGAGCGGCTCCTACAATGAGCAGTACTTC. Translation gives CASSGSGSYNEQYF. V and J are TRBV12-3 or TRBV12-4 and TRBJ2-1, with D perhaps TRBD2 (5 bases). The DNA end lines up better with TRBJ2-7; the J call may be wrong. This CDR3 contains 14 residues.

This chain links TRBV30 with TRBJ1-4; no reliable D call. This CDR3 has 14 amino acids. V was clipped by 4 bases and J by 2 bases, with 11 bases between them. From germline, CDR1 is GTSNPN and CDR2 SVGIG (reference sequence). CDR3 sequence (DNA): TGTGCCTGGATGAAGGGAAAGACTAATGAAAAACTGTTTTTT. It translates to CAWMKGKTNEKLFF.

This clonotype was found a few times. The chain employs TRBV12-3 or TRBV12-4 and TRBJ2-3; 14 nucleotides line up with TRBD2. The CDR3 extends over 20 amino acids. The J segment lost 3 bases and the V segment lost 5 bases, leaving 16 bases of the junction unmatched. DNA for the CDR3: TGTGCCAGCAGTCGTATGAGGGGACTAGCGGGAGTACTGGGTACAGATACGCAGTATTTT. Translating it yields CASSRMRGLAGVLGTDTQYF.

This sequence joins TRBV28 and TRBJ2-1, with D maybe TRBD2 (6 bases). This CDR3 is built from 17 residues. Germline V gene sequence: CDR1 MDHEN, CDR2 SYDVKM. V dropped 3 bases and J dropped 2 bases, with 17 bases sitting between them. The CDR3 DNA reads as TGTGCCAGCAGTTTTACGGGGGAGGCTTCAACCTACAATGAGCAGTTCTTC. Translating gives CASSFTGEASTYNEQFF.

The chain employs TRBV7-6 and TRBJ2-1; TRBD1 matches 10 bases. J was trimmed by 10 bases and V by 8 bases; bases with no gene match: 14. The CDR3 has 15 amino acids. Germline lookup yields CDR1 SGHVS and CDR2 FNYEAQ. As DNA, the CDR3 is TGTGCCAGCGTTTCCGCAGGGACAGGGGTCGACGAGCAGTTCTTC. Encoded protein: CASVSAGTGVDEQFF.

This clonotype was recorded a few times. A read error may produce the germline difference seen at one junction end. This chain connects TRBV27 to TRBJ2-7; the D gene is possibly TRBD1 (5 bases). This CDR3 contains 14 residues. Germline loops: CDR1 MNHEY, CDR2 SMNVEV (reference sequence). The CDR3 region has the DNA TGTGCCGGCAGTCTCCTAGACAGTGCGTACGAGCAGTACTTC. This gives the protein CAGSLLDSAYEQYF.

The chain has TRBV6-5 and TRBJ2-3, with TRBD2 identical over 10 bases. Germline lookup yields CDR1 MNHEY and CDR2 SVGAGI. V lost 5 bases and J lost 0; bases outside the gene matches: 5. CDR3 size: 16 residues. For the CDR3, the DNA is TGTGCCAGCAGTCATCTAGCGGGGGCTAGCACAGATACGCAGTATTTT. The encoded protein is CASSHLAGASTDTQYF.

The rearrangement links TRBV15 to TRBJ2-7; 7 nucleotides agree with TRBD1. The J segment lost 4 bases and the V segment lost 0 bases, leaving 3 bases of the junction unmatched. This CDR3 contains 14 residues. Germline CDR1 is LNHNV and CDR2 is YYDKDF (reference sequence). CDR3 sequence reads: CATSRDTGVYEQYF. The DNA of the CDR3 is TGTGCCACCAGCAGAGATACAGGGGTGTACGAGCAGTACTTC.

Concerning this clonotype itself: Mismatch with germline at one junction end may stem from a read error. This sequence joins TRBV5-1 and TRBJ2-4; the match to TRBD2 covers 13 bases. Judging by the DNA end, TRBJ2-7 fits better; the J call may be wrong. CDR1 and CDR2 (germline): SGHRS, YFSETQ. CDR3 length equals 15 residues. The CDR3 loop reads CAGSPGLAGVYEQYF. The DNA of the CDR3 is TGCGCCGGCAGCCCTGGACTAGCGGGAGTCTACGAGCAGTACTTC.

J is TRBJ1-5 and V is TRBV6-1; no clear D. CDR1 and CDR2 (germline): MNHNS, SASEGT. The germline V and J ends were trimmed by 7 bases and 4 bases, with 11 bases remaining between them. CDR3 length: 13 amino acids. The CDR3 sequence is CASIKEGNQPQHF. CDR3 nucleotides: TGTGCCAGCATCAAGGAGGGTAATCAGCCCCAGCATTTT.

V gene TRBV29-1 combines with J gene TRBJ2-1; a weak D match, TRBD1 (5 bases). This CDR3 spans 11 amino acids. Germline lookup yields CDR1 SQVTM and CDR2 ANQGSEA. V dropped 4 bases and J dropped 8 bases, with 9 bases sitting between them. The CDR3 region has the DNA TGCAGCGTTGGACAGCTCGATGAGCAGTTCTTC. Translation gives CSVGQLDEQFF.

The chain couples TRBV6-2 or TRBV6-3 to TRBJ2-4; tentatively, D is TRBD2 (5 bases). Matching the DNA end better, TRBJ2-7 makes the J call doubtful. The CDR3 is made up of 13 amino acids. Per the germline V gene, CDR1 is MNHEY and CDR2 is SVGEGT. This CDR3 is CASSYLPEDEQYF. Here the CDR3 DNA reads TGTGCCAGCAGTTACCTACCGGAGGACGAGCAGTACTTC.

The chain links TRBV4-1 to TRBJ1-5; perhaps TRBD1 as D (6 bases). The CDR3 loop spans 15 amino acids. V lost 6 bases, J lost 4 bases, and 16 bases lay in between. Germline CDR1 is MGHRA and CDR2 is YSYEKL. The CDR3 nucleotides are TGCGCCAGCAGTCCCCGAGTAGGGGGAAATCAGCCCCAGCATTTT. This translates into CASSPRVGGNQPQHF.